A selection of T cell receptor beta chains follows, all from one sample in a study of blood T cells in healthy people across ages. TCRdb recomputed calls from the 5' RACE reads with MiXCR, one row per CDR3 protein. The sample gives some 900,000 distinct CDR3 sequences, 40% to 60% of which show up once; roughly 13% is in the top ten. Sequencing was done on a sample of blood. These receptors were taken from a man under 40 in good health. CDR3s include the opening cysteine and the closing phenylalanine or tryptophan. Each record gives: D gene, V gene, J gene, clone size, CDR3 protein, CDR3 DNA. A D gene is named only where the DNA matches it firmly. Only some rows state a clone size, as once, few, many or a class for expanded clones.

.	TRBV4-1	TRBJ2-2	.	CASSQAPAGNTGELFF	TGCGCCAGCAGCCAAGCCCCGGCGGGAAACACCGGGGAGCTGTTTTTT
TRBD1	TRBV29-1	TRBJ2-1	.	CSYLTRTGGNEQFF	TGCAGCTACCTCACCCGGACAGGGGGGAATGAGCAGTTCTTC
.	TRBV20-1	TRBJ2-5	.	CSASTGQETQYF	TGCAGTGCTAGTACAGGGCAAGAGACCCAGTACTTC
TRBD1	TRBV5-1	TRBJ1-1	few	CASSLGDRGHTEAFF	TGCGCCAGCAGCTTGGGCGACAGGGGCCACACTGAAGCTTTCTTT
.	TRBV9	TRBJ2-3	.	CASSVVLAGTDTQYF	TGTGCCAGCAGCGTAGTTTTAGCTGGCACAGATACGCAGTATTTT
.	TRBV15	TRBJ2-7	many	CATSRDRTGFDEQYF	TGTGCCACCAGCAGAGATCGAACAGGGTTCGACGAGCAGTACTTC
.	TRBV6-5	TRBJ2-1	few	CASSYSSGGNEQFF	TGTGCCAGCAGTTACTCGTCAGGGGGGAATGAGCAGTTCTTC
.	TRBV7-2	TRBJ2-1	.	CASSIPYGNEQFF	TGTGCCAGCAGCATCCCCTATGGCAATGAGCAGTTCTTC
.	TRBV10-3	TRBJ2-7	once	CATSESRGALSSYEQYF	TGTGCCACCAGTGAGTCACGGGGGGCCCTGAGCTCCTACGAGCAGTACTTC
.	TRBV25-1	TRBJ2-5	.	CASSESGRAREQYF	TGTGCCAGCAGTGAATCGGGCAGGGCAAGAGAGCAGTACTTC
TRBD1	TRBV9	TRBJ2-4	.	CASSSRTGDKNIQYF	TGTGCCAGCAGCTCCCGGACAGGGGACAAAAACATTCAGTACTTC
.	TRBV12-3/TRBV12-4	TRBJ2-7	few	CASSLRAAASTTQYF	TGTGCCAGCAGTTTACGGGCGGCCGCATCGACAACCCAGTACTTC
.	TRBV5-1	TRBJ2-7	few	CASSFSQGNEQYF	TGCGCCAGCAGCTTCTCCCAGGGGAACGAGCAGTACTTC
.	TRBV4-2	TRBJ2-4	many	CASSQDLSRGRVGLAKNIQYF	TGTGCCAGCAGCCAAGATCTTTCGCGGGGCAGGGTGGGACTAGCCAAAAACATTCAGTACTTC
TRBD2	TRBV4-1	TRBJ2-5	.	CASSQGLAGGGETQYF	TGCGCCAGCAGCCAAGGTTTAGCGGGGGGGGGAGAGACCCAGTACTTC